A selection of T cell receptor beta chains follows, all from one sample in a study of cytomegalovirus exposure and HLA in healthy donors. Sequencing used immunoSEQ multiplex PCR; TCRdb keeps in-frame clones, though not all of them. The data show about 160,000 clones, with 65% to 85% seen just once and around 6.7% held by the top ten. The source material was PBMCs. Receptor source: a woman aged 30 to 39 in good health and CMV-seropositive. Both conserved end residues are part of each CDR3. D genes are given only for firm matches. For some rows the clone size is stated as once, few or many, or as a class when expanded; others skip it.

d_call	v_call	clone_size	cdr3_length	j_call	cdr3_aa	cdr3_nt
TRBD1	TRBV7-9	NA	19	TRBJ2-1	CASSDITGTGRSLGNEQFF	TGTGCCAGCAGCGATATTACCGGGACAGGGCGTTCCCTGGGCAATGAGCAGTTCTTC
NA	TRBV7-3	NA	14	TRBJ2-1	CASSLTPGGDEQFF	TGTGCCAGCAGCTTAACGCCGGGGGGCGATGAGCAGTTCTTC
NA	TRBV7-2	NA	15	TRBJ1-5	CASSLVSRRDQPQHF	TGTGCCAGCAGCTTAGTGAGCAGACGGGATCAGCCCCAGCATTTT
NA	TRBV27	NA	14	TRBJ2-7	CASSLSQQLGEQYF	TGTGCCAGCAGTTTATCGCAACAGCTTGGAGAGCAGTACTTC
NA	TRBV18	NA	13	TRBJ1-4	CASYRDANEKLFF	TGTGCCAGCTACAGGGACGCGAATGAAAAACTGTTTTTT
NA	TRBV2	few	15	TRBJ2-2	CASSAQILATGELFF	TGTGCCAGCAGTGCTCAGATCCTGGCCACCGGGGAGCTGTTTTTT
NA	TRBV5-6	NA	11	TRBJ2-7	CASTSRSEQYF	TGTGCCAGCACCTCCCGGAGCGAGCAGTACTTC
TRBD1	TRBV5-1	once	15	TRBJ1-1	CASSRTGGENTEAFF	TGCGCCAGCAGCCGGACAGGGGGCGAGAACACTGAAGCTTTCTTT
NA	TRBV28	once	13	TRBJ1-2	CASSLRPGGGYTF	TGTGCCAGCAGTTTACGCCCCGGCGGGGGCTACACCTTC
NA	TRBV15	NA	15	TRBJ1-5	CATSRDPWGRQPQHF	TGTGCCACCAGCAGAGATCCGTGGGGGAGGCAGCCCCAGCATTTT
TRBD2	TRBV5-6	NA	14	TRBJ2-7	CASSLGLAGGEQYF	TGTGCCAGCAGCTTGGGGCTAGCGGGGGGCGAGCAGTACTTC
NA	TRBV5-1	NA	18	TRBJ2-7	CASSLLPGSIPSNYEQYF	TGCGCCAGCAGCCTTCTTCCGGGATCAATTCCCAGCAACTACGAGCAGTACTTC
NA	TRBV5-5	NA	14	TRBJ1-2	CASSATRGIVGYTF	TGTGCCAGCAGCGCTACAAGGGGGATTGTTGGCTACACCTTC
NA	TRBV28	NA	15	TRBJ2-3	CASSLAGLSTDTQYF	TGTGCCAGCAGTTTAGCGGGGTTAAGCACAGATACGCAGTATTTT
NA	TRBV7-9	NA	15	TRBJ1-1	CASSFFGGERAEAFF	TGTGCCAGCAGCTTTTTCGGGGGGGAAAGGGCTGAAGCTTTCTTT
TRBD2	TRBV6-1	once	15	TRBJ2-3	CASSVTSGGFDTQYF	TGTGCCAGCAGTGTTACTAGCGGGGGGTTTGATACGCAGTATTTT
TRBD1	TRBV5-6	NA	16	TRBJ2-3	CASSLSRTGVADTQYF	TGTGCCAGCAGCTTGTCGCGGACAGGGGTAGCAGATACGCAGTATTTT
TRBD1	TRBV7-2	few	13	TRBJ2-5	CASSYTGGETQYF	TGTGCCAGCAGCTACACAGGGGGTGAGACCCAGTACTTC
TRBD1	TRBV19	few	14	TRBJ2-3	CASSIGTGGDTQYF	TGTGCCAGTAGTATAGGGACAGGGGGAGATACGCAGTATTTT
TRBD1	TRBV5-1	NA	17	TRBJ2-5	CASSRYSGTGTPETQYF	TGCGCCAGCAGCAGATACTCCGGGACAGGGACCCCAGAGACCCAGTACTTC
NA	TRBV7-2	NA	13	TRBJ2-7	CASSLEAEYEQYF	TGTGCCAGCAGCTTAGAGGCGGAGTACGAGCAGTACTTC
NA	TRBV5-1	NA	15	TRBJ1-2	CASSLSAGGVYGYTF	TGCGCCAGCAGCTTGTCGGCAGGCGGGGTCTATGGCTACACCTTC
NA	TRBV5-4	NA	15	TRBJ2-1	CASTPLPDRDNEQFF	TGTGCCAGCACCCCCCTCCCGGACAGAGACAATGAGCAGTTCTTC
NA	TRBV29-1	NA	14	TRBJ2-3	CSVGWSARTDTQYF	TGCAGCGTTGGGTGGAGCGCCCGCACAGATACGCAGTATTTT
NA	TRBV6-6	NA	15	TRBJ1-2	CASSYSNAQANGYTF	TGTGCCAGCAGTTACTCGAATGCACAGGCAAATGGCTACACCTTC
NA	TRBV7-2	NA	15	TRBJ2-7	CASSFGPGEGNEQYF	TGTGCCAGCAGCTTCGGACCAGGGGAAGGAAACGAGCAGTACTTC
TRBD1	TRBV28	NA	17	TRBJ1-1	CASSAGQGIFMNTEAFF	TGTGCCAGCAGTGCCGGACAGGGAATATTCATGAACACTGAAGCTTTCTTT
TRBD1	TRBV7-3	NA	15	TRBJ2-3	CASSYDRGSTDTQYF	TGTGCCAGCAGCTATGACAGGGGATCAACAGATACGCAGTATTTT
TRBD2	TRBV27	NA	15	TRBJ2-5	CASRRLAGGQETQYF	TGTGCCAGCAGGCGACTAGCGGGGGGACAAGAGACCCAGTACTTC
NA	TRBV19	NA	16	TRBJ2-5	CASSVQGLTLQETQYF	TGTGCCAGTAGTGTACAGGGTTTAACATTACAAGAGACCCAGTACTTC
NA	TRBV6-5	NA	16	TRBJ2-2	CASSYSVGEVTGELFF	TGTGCCAGCAGTTACTCGGTAGGGGAAGTAACCGGGGAGCTGTTTTTT
NA	TRBV29-1	once	14	TRBJ2-1	CSGKQVTSYNEQFF	TGCAGCGGGAAACAGGTGACGTCCTACAATGAGCAGTTCTTC
TRBD1	TRBV15	NA	14	TRBJ2-7	CATSGMAGGSEQYF	TGTGCCACCAGCGGCATGGCAGGGGGATCCGAGCAGTACTTC
NA	TRBV5-4	NA	15	TRBJ2-7	CASSQSTGRGYEQYF	TGTGCCAGCAGCCAGTCGACAGGGCGGGGCTACGAGCAGTACTTC
NA	TRBV6-5	few	15	TRBJ1-3	CASSRLQGAGNTIYF	TGTGCCAGCAGCCGACTACAGGGTGCTGGAAACACCATATATTTT
TRBD1	TRBV5-4	NA	13	TRBJ2-7	CASSLVTGGEQYF	TGTGCCAGCAGCTTGGTGACAGGGGGCGAGCAGTACTTC
TRBD1	TRBV7-9	NA	14	TRBJ2-7	CASSSWTGYYEQYF	TGTGCCAGCAGCTCATGGACAGGGTACTACGAGCAGTACTTC
TRBD1	TRBV19	NA	14	TRBJ1-6	CASRQGSYNSPLHF	TGTGCCAGCAGACAGGGCTCCTATAATTCACCCCTCCACTTT
NA	TRBV7-9	NA	14	TRBJ1-2	CSSSSFRVDYGYTF	TGTTCCAGCAGCTCCTTCCGGGTCGACTATGGCTACACCTTC
NA	TRBV2	NA	14	TRBJ1-1	CASDPEPMNTEAFF	TGTGCCAGCGATCCGGAGCCAATGAACACTGAAGCTTTCTTT